The rows below give T cell receptor beta chains drawn from one sample of a study of cytomegalovirus exposure and HLA in healthy donors. Profiling relied on immunoSEQ multiplex PCR, and the TCRdb table lists in-frame clones only, not all of them. The repertoire holds 150,000 to 200,000 clones, with approximately 70% as singletons. The sequenced sample was PBMCs. The receptors come from a man younger than 30 in good health and CMV-seropositive. The CDR3 runs from the conserved cysteine through the conserved F or W. Fields, in order: D gene, J gene, V gene, clone size, CDR3 DNA, CDR3 protein. A D gene is named only where the DNA matches it firmly. A clone size is listed for some rows: how often the clone was seen (once, few, many), or a class if it is expanded.

D: .
J: TRBJ1-5
V: TRBV6-6
size: .
DNA: TGTGCCAGCAGTTCCACGGGTCAATATCAGCCCCAGCATTTT
CDR3: CASSSTGQYQPQHF

D: TRBD1
J: TRBJ1-2
V: TRBV29-1
size: few
DNA: TGCAGCGCCCGGGACAGGGACTATGGCTACACCTTC
CDR3: CSARDRDYGYTF

D: TRBD1
J: TRBJ2-3
V: TRBV5-4
size: many
DNA: TGTGCCAGCAGCTTGGGACAGGGAAGCACAGATACGCAGTATTTT
CDR3: CASSLGQGSTDTQYF

D: .
J: TRBJ1-3
V: TRBV5-1
size: .
DNA: TGCGCCAGCAGCTTGACAGGGTTACACTCTGGAAACACCATATATTTT
CDR3: CASSLTGLHSGNTIYF

D: TRBD1
J: TRBJ1-2
V: TRBV2
size: .
DNA: TGTGCCAGCAGCGAAATACAGGGGAGCTATGGCTACACCTTC
CDR3: CASSEIQGSYGYTF

D: .
J: TRBJ1-2
V: TRBV14
size: .
DNA: TGTGCCAGCAGACCTGCGGGGGACTATGGCTACACCTTC
CDR3: CASRPAGDYGYTF

D: TRBD1
J: TRBJ1-1
V: TRBV30
size: .
DNA: TGTGCCTGGACCCCGACAGGGAGTACTGAAGCTTTCTTT
CDR3: CAWTPTGSTEAFF

D: .
J: TRBJ1-6
V: TRBV5-1
size: .
DNA: TGCGCCAGCAGCTGGGCCGGGACGGGGGATTCACCCCTCCACTTT
CDR3: CASSWAGTGDSPLHF

D: .
J: TRBJ2-1
V: TRBV9
size: .
DNA: TGTGCCAGCAGCACCAGGAGGGGGCAGCCCGTCTCCTACAATGAGCAGTTCTTC
CDR3: CASSTRRGQPVSYNEQFF

D: TRBD1
J: TRBJ1-2
V: TRBV28
size: few
DNA: TGTGCCAGCAGCACACCGGGACAGGGTGCTGGCTACACCTTC
CDR3: CASSTPGQGAGYTF

D: TRBD1
J: TRBJ1-2
V: TRBV6-5
size: .
DNA: TGTGCCAGCAGTTACTCGGGACAGGGGGCAGTTGGCTACACCTTC
CDR3: CASSYSGQGAVGYTF

D: .
J: TRBJ1-5
V: TRBV5-1
size: .
DNA: TGCGCCAGCAGCTTGGGAGGACAGAATCAGCCCCAGCATTTT
CDR3: CASSLGGQNQPQHF

D: .
J: TRBJ2-1
V: TRBV7-8
size: .
DNA: TGTGCCAGCAGCTCAGGGGCCATAACGGATATCTCCTACAATGAGCAGTTCTTC
CDR3: CASSSGAITDISYNEQFF

D: .
J: TRBJ1-5
V: TRBV19
size: .
DNA: TGTGCCAGTAGTATGAGCCCCAATCAGCCCCAGCATTTT
CDR3: CASSMSPNQPQHF

D: .
J: TRBJ2-4
V: TRBV5-1
size: .
DNA: TGCGCCAGCAGCTTCCCCCAGGGGAACATTCAGTACTTC
CDR3: CASSFPQGNIQYF

D: .
J: TRBJ1-2
V: TRBV2
size: once
DNA: TGTGCCAGCAGTGAAGAGGCTGAGCGACCTAACTATGGCTACACCTTC
CDR3: CASSEEAERPNYGYTF

D: TRBD1
J: TRBJ2-1
V: TRBV15
size: .
DNA: TGTGCCACCAGCGCCGACAGGGACTACAATGAGCAGTTCTTC
CDR3: CATSADRDYNEQFF

D: TRBD2
J: TRBJ2-2
V: TRBV7-2
size: .
DNA: TGTGCCAGCACCTCCCGGAGGGAGGGGACCGGGGAGCTGTTTTTT
CDR3: CASTSRREGTGELFF

D: .
J: TRBJ2-1
V: TRBV27
size: many
DNA: TGTGCCAGCAGTTTATCGAGAGATGAGCAGTTCTTC
CDR3: CASSLSRDEQFF

D: .
J: TRBJ2-5
V: TRBV29-1
size: .
DNA: TGCAGCGCCGGACACGCGGAGTTGGAGACCCAGTACTTC
CDR3: CSAGHAELETQYF

D: TRBD1
J: TRBJ1-4
V: TRBV6-1
size: few
DNA: TGTGCCAGCAGTGCTACAGGGGGCCCTGGTGCAACTAATGAAAAACTGTTTTTT
CDR3: CASSATGGPGATNEKLFF

D: .
J: TRBJ2-1
V: TRBV5-1
size: few
DNA: TGCGCCAGCAGCTTGGCTGTCGGCGGTCGATCCTACAATGAGCAGTTCTTC
CDR3: CASSLAVGGRSYNEQFF

D: TRBD2
J: TRBJ2-2
V: TRBV4-2
size: once
DNA: TGTGCCAGCAGCCAAGGGGTAGCGGGGGACCTCTCGGGGGACACCGGGGAGCTGTTTTTT
CDR3: CASSQGVAGDLSGDTGELFF

D: TRBD1
J: TRBJ2-1
V: TRBV13
size: few
DNA: TGTGCCAGCAGGCCAACAGGGGGTTATGAGCAGTTCTTC
CDR3: CASRPTGGYEQFF

D: .
J: TRBJ2-2
V: TRBV11-3
size: .
DNA: TGTGCCAGCAGCTTACTACACACCGGGGAGCTGTTTTTT
CDR3: CASSLLHTGELFF